This T cell receptor beta chain was sequenced in a study of shared clonotypes between healthy human individuals. Study-wide results and limits: Naive subsets generally exceeded memory subsets in estimated richness.

CDR3 length: 14 amino acids. V lost 8 bases to trimming and J lost 3 bases; unmatched junction nucleotides: 5. CDR1 SNHLY and CDR2 FYNNEI come from the germline V gene. The protocol was immunoSEQ multiplex PCR, while the TCRdb copy is restricted to in-frame clones and leaves out a portion. The sample comprises roughly 2.2 million clones, about nine tenths of which are singletons, and around 0.4% rests with the top ten. As to this clone: Its antigen is currently unknown.

The sequence was obtained from a young man in good health. Some clones in this sample may be carry-over from other donors' samples. The chain employs TRBV2 and TRBJ2-2, with 8 bases matching TRBD2. The sample was naive CD4+ T cells from PBMCs. The sample's subset: CD45RA+ positively selected. The DNA for the CDR3 is TGTGCCAGCCGGATAGCGGGATACACCGGGGAGCTGTTTTTT. It translates to CASRIAGYTGELFF. Based on the CDR3 plus reference TRBV2 and TRBJ2-2, the full variable domain is EPEVTQTPSHQVTQMGQEVILRCVPISNHLYFYWYRQILGQKVEFLVSFYNNEISEKSEIFDDQFSVERPDGSNFTLKIRSTKLEDSAMYFCASRIAGYTGELFFGEGSRLTVL.